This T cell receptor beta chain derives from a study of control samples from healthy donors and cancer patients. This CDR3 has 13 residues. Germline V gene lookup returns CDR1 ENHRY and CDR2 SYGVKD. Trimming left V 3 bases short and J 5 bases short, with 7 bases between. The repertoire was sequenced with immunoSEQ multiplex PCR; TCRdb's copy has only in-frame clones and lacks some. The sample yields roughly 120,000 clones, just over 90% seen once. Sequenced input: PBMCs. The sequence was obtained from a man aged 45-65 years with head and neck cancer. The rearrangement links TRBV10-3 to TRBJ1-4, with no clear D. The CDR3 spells CAISEGRNEKLFF. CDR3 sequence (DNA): TGTGCCATCAGTGAAGGGCGGAATGAAAAACTGTTTTTT.